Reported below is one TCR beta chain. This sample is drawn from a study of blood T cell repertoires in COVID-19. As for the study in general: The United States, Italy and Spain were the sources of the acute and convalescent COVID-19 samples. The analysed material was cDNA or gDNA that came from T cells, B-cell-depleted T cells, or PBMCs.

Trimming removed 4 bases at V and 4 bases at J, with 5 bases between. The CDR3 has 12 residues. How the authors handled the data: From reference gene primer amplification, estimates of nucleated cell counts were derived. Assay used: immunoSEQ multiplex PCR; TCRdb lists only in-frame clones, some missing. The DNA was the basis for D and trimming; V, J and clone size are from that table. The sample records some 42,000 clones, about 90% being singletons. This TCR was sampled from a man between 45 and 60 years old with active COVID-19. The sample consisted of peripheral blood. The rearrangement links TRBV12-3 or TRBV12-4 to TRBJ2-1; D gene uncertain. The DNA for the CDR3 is TGTGCCAGCAGTTGGAGTTACAATGAGCAGTTCTTC. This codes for CASSWSYNEQFF.